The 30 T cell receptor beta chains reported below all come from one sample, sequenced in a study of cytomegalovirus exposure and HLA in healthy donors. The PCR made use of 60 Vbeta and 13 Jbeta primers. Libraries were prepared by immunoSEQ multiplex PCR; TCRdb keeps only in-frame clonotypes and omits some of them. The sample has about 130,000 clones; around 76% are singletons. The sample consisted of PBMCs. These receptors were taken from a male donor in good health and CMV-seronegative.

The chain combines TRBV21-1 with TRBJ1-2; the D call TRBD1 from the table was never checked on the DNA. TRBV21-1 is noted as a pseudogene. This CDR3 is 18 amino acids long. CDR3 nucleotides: TGTGCCAGCAGCAAAGCGCCGCTTGGACAAAAGATTAACTATGGCTACACCTTC. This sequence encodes CASSKAPLGQKINYGYTF.

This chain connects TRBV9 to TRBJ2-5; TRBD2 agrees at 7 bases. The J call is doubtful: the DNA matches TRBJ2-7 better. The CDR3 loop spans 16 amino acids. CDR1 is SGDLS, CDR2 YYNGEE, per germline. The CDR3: CASSVDTLAGVHEQYF. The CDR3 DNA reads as TGTGCCAGCAGTGTGGATACGTTGGCGGGAGTCCACGAGCAGTACTTC.

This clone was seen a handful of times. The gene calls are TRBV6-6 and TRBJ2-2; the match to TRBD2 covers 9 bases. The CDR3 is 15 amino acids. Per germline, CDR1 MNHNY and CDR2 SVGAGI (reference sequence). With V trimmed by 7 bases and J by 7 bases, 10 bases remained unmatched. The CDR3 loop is CASISPAGGFGELFF. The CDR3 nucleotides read TGTGCCAGCATCTCACCCGCGGGGGGGTTCGGGGAGCTGTTTTTT.

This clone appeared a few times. DNA of the CDR3: TGCGCCAGCAGCTTGGGTGGGAGCTCCTACAATGAGCAGTTCTTC. As protein: CASSLGGSSYNEQFF. V usage is TRBV5-1 and J usage is TRBJ2-1, with a weak D call TRBD2 (5 bases). Per the germline V gene, CDR1 is SGHRS and CDR2 is YFSETQ. V was cut by 0 bases and J by 0 bases, with 7 bases left in between. This CDR3 is built from 15 residues. Using reference TRBV5-1 and TRBJ2-1 for the parts outside the CDR3, the full variable domain is KAGVTQTPRYLIKTRGQQVTLSCSPISGHRSVSWYQQTPGQGLQFLFEYFSETQRNKGNFPGRFSGRQFSNSRSEMNVSTLELGDSALYLCASSLGGSSYNEQFFGPGTRLTVL.

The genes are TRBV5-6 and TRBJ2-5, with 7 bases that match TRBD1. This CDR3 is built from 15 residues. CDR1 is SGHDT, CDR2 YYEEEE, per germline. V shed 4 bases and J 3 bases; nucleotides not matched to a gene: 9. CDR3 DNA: TGTGCCAGCAGCCCACTCCCCGACAGGGAAGAGACCCAGTACTTC. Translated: CASSPLPDREETQYF.

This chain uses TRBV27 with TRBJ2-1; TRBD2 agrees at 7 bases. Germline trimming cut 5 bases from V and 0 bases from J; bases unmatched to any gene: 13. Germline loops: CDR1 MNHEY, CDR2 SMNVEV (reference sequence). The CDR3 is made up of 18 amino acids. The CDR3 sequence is CASSISGLSQYSYNEQFF. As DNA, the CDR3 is TGTGCCAGCAGTATCTCGGGACTATCCCAATACTCCTACAATGAGCAGTTCTTC.

DNA for the CDR3: TGTGCCAGAAGCTTGAAACAGGGAGCGACTAGCGGGGAAGACGAGCAGTACTTC. Amino acid sequence: CARSLKQGATSGEDEQYF. The chain joins TRBV5-3 to TRBJ2-7; 11 nucleotides align to TRBD2. TRBV5-3 is an open reading frame, and its role is uncertain. V lost 1 base, J lost 5 bases, and 14 bases stayed unmatched. CDR3 size: 18 residues.

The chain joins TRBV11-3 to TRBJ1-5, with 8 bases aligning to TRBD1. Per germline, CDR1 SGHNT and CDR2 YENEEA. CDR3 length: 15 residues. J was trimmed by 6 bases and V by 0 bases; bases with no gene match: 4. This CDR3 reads CASSLEDREPQPQHF. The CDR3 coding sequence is TGTGCCAGCAGCTTAGAGGACAGGGAGCCTCAGCCCCAGCATTTT.

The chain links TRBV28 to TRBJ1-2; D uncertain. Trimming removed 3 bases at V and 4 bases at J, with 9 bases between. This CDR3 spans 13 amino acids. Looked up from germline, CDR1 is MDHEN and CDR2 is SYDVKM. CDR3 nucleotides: TGTGCCAGCAGTTTTCCCCCATTCTATGGCTACACCTTC. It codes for CASSFPPFYGYTF.

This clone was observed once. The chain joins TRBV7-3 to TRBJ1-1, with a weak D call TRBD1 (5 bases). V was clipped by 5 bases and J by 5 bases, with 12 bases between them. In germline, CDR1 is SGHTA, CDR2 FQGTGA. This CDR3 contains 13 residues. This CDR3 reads CASSPVGGTEAFF. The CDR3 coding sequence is TGTGCCAGCAGCCCAGTGGGGGGAACTGAAGCTTTCTTT.

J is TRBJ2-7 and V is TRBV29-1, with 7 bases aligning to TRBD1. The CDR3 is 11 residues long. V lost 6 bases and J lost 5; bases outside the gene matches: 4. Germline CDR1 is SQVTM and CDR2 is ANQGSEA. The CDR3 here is CSVDRGHEQYF. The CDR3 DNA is TGCAGCGTGGATAGGGGGCACGAGCAGTACTTC.

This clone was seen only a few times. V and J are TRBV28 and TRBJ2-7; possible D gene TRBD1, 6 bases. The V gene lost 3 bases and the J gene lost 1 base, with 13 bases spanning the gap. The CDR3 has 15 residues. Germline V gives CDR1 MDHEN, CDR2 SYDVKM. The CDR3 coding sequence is TGTGCCAGCAGTTTCTTTGGGACACTTTCCTACGAGCAGTACTTC. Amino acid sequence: CASSFFGTLSYEQYF.

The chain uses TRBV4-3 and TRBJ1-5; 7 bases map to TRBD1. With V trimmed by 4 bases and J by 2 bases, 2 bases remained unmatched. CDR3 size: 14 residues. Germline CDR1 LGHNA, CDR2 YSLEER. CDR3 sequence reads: CASSPDRGNQPQHF. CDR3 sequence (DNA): TGCGCCAGCAGCCCTGACAGGGGCAATCAGCCCCAGCATTTT.

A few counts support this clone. CDR3 protein: CASSLLGQVNTEAFF. The CDR3 nucleotides read TGTGCCAGTAGCCTCTTGGGGCAGGTGAACACTGAAGCTTTCTTT. The V call is TRBV19, the J call TRBJ1-1; a weak D match, TRBD1 (5 bases). The germline V and J ends were trimmed by 6 bases and 0 bases, with 14 bases remaining between them. The CDR3 extends over 15 amino acids. CDR1 is LNHDA and CDR2 is SQIVND in the germline V gene (reference sequence). The whole variable domain, remainder taken from reference TRBV19 and TRBJ1-1, is DGGITQSPKYLFRKEGQNVTLSCEQNLNHDAMYWYRQDPGQGLRLIYYSQIVNDFQKGDIAEGYSVSREKKESFPLTVTSAQKNPTAFYLCASSLLGQVNTEAFFGQGTRLTVV.

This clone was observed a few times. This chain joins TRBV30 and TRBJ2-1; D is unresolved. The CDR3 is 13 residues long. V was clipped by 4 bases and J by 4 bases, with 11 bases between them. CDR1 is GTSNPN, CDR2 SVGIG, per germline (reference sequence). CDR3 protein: CAWNLAMYNEQFF. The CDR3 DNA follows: TGTGCCTGGAATTTAGCCATGTACAATGAGCAGTTCTTC.

The CDR3 DNA reads TGTGCCTGGAGTGGGGGGGGCTATGGCTACACCTTC. Protein: CAWSGGGYGYTF. The chain is built from TRBV30 and TRBJ1-2; tentatively, D is TRBD1 (5 bases). V gave up 1 base and J gave up 4 bases, with 7 bases separating them. CDR3 length equals 12 residues. Germline assignment: CDR1 GTSNPN and CDR2 SVGIG (reference sequence).

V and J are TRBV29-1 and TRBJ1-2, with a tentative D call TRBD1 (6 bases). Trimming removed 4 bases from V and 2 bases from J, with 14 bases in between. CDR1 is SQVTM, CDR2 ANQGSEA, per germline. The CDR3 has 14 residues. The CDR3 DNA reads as TGCAGCGTTGTAGAGGGGGGGGAAAACTATGGCTACACCTTC. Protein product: CSVVEGGENYGYTF.

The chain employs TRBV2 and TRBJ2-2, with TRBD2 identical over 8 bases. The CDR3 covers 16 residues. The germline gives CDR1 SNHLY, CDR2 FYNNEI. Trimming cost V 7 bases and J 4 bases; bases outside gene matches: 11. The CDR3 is CASIGRLALSTGELFF. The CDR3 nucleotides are TGTGCCAGCATTGGACGACTAGCGTTGAGCACCGGGGAGCTGTTTTTT. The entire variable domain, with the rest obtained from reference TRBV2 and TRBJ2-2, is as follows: EPEVTQTPSHQVTQMGQEVILRCVPISNHLYFYWYRQILGQKVEFLVSFYNNEISEKSEIFDDQFSVERPDGSNFTLKIRSTKLEDSAMYFCASIGRLALSTGELFFGEGSRLTVL.

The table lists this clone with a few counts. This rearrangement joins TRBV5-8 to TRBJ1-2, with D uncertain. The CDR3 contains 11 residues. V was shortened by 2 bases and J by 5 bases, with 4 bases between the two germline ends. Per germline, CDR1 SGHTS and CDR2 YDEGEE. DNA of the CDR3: TGTGCCAGCAGCTTCGGGTATGGCTACACCTTC. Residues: CASSFGYGYTF.

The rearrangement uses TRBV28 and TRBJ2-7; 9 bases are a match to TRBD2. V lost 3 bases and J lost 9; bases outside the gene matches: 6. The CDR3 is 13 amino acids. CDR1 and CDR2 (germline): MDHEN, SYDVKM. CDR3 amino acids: CASSFGRGGGQYF. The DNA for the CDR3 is TGTGCCAGCAGTTTTGGGCGGGGGGGCGGGCAGTACTTC.

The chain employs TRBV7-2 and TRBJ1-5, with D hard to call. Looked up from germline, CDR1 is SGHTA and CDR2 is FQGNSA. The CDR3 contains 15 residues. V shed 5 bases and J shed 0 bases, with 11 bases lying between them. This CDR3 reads CASSPQFDSNQPQHF. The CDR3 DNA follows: TGTGCCAGCAGCCCACAGTTTGATAGCAATCAGCCCCAGCATTTT.

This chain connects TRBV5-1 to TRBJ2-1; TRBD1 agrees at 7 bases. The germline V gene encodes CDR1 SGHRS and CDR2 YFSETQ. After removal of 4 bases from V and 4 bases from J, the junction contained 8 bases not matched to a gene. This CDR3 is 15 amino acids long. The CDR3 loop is CASSTRQGSYNEQFF. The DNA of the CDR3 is TGCGCCAGCAGCACTAGACAGGGATCGTACAATGAGCAGTTCTTC.

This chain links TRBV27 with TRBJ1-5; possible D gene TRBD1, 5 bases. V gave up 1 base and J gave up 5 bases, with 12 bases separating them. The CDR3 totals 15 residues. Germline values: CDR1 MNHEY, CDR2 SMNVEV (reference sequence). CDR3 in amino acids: CASSLLSDSHQPQHF. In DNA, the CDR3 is TGTGCCAGCAGTTTATTATCTGACAGTCATCAGCCCCAGCATTTT.

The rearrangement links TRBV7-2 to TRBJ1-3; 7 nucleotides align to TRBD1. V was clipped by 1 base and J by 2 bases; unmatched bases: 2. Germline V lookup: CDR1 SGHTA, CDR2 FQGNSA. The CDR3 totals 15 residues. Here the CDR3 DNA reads TGTGCCAGCAGCTTAGTGACAGGGACTGGAAACACCATATATTTT. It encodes CASSLVTGTGNTIYF.

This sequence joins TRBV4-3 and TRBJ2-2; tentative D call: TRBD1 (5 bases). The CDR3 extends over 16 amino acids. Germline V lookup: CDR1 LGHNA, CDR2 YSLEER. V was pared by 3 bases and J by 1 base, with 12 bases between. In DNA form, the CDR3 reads TGCGCCAGCAGCCAGGGAACAGGACGGAACACCGGGGAGCTGTTTTTT. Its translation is CASSQGTGRNTGELFF.

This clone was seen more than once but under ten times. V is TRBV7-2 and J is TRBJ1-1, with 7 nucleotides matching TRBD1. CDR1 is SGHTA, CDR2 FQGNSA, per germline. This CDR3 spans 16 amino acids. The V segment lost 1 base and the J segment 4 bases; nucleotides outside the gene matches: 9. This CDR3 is CASSLVPLGGSTEAFF. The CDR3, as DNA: TGTGCCAGCAGCTTAGTTCCCCTAGGGGGCAGCACTGAAGCTTTCTTT.

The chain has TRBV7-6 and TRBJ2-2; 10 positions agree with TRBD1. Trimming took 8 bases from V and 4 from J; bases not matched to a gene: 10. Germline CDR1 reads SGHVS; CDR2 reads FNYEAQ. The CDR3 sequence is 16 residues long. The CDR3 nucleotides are TGTGCCAGCTCCCACGGTGGACAGGGGGGCACCGGGGAGCTGTTTTTT. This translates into CASSHGGQGGTGELFF.

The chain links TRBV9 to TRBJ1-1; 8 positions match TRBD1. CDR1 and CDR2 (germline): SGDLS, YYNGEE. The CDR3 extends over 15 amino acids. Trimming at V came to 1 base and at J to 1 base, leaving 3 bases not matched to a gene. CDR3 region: CASSVTGQGNTEAFF. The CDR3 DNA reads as TGTGCCAGCAGCGTAACTGGACAGGGGAACACTGAAGCTTTCTTT.

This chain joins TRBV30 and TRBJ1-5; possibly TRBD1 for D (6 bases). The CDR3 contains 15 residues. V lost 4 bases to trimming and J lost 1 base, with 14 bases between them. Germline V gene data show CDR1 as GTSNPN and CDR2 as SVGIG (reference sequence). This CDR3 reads CAWNSQGLSNQPQHF. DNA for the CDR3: TGTGCCTGGAACTCACAGGGCTTAAGCAATCAGCCCCAGCATTTT.

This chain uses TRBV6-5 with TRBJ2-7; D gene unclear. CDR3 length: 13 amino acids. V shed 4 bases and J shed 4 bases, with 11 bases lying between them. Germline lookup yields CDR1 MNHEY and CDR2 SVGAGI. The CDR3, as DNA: TGTGCCAGCAGTTCTAGTGGTGGGTACGAGCAGTACTTC. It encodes CASSSSGGYEQYF.